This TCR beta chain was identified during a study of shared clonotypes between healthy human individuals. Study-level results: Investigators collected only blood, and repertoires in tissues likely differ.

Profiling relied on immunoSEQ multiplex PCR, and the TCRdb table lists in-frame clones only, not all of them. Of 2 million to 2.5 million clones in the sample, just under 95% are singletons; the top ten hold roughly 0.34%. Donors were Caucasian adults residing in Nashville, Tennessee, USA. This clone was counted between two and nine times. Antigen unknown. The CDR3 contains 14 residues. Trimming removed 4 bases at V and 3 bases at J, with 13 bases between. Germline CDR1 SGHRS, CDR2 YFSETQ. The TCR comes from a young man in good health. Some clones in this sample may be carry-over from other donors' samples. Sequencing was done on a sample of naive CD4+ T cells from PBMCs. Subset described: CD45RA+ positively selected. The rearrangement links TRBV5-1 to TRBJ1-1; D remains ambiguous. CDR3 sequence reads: CASSLSLRDTEAFF. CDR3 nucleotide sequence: TGCGCCAGCAGCCTATCCCTCAGAGACACTGAAGCTTTCTTT.